Each of the 21 T cell receptor beta chains below was sequenced from the same sample in a study of CD8 T cells in Susac syndrome. An input of about 0.45 to 1 ug of RNA was subjected to reverse transcription using random hexamers. From the immunoSEQ multiplex PCR reads, TCRdb called clonotypes with MiXCR, one entry per CDR3 protein. The sample consists of about 170,000 distinct CDR3 sequences, 90% to 95% of them appearing once. Specimen: CD4+ T cells from PBMCs. Receptors were obtained from a human donor with multiple sclerosis.

In DNA form, the CDR3 reads TGTGCCAGCAGCCCGGGGACGCTTCCAGATACGCAGTATTTT. Its translation is CASSPGTLPDTQYF. V usage is TRBV7-9 and J usage is TRBJ2-3; D is tentatively TRBD1 or TRBD2 (5 bases each). V was pared by 5 bases and J by 4 bases, with 13 bases between. The CDR3 extends over 14 amino acids. Germline values: CDR1 SEHNR, CDR2 FQNEAQ (reference sequence).

The chain carries TRBV30 and TRBJ1-6; D perhaps matches TRBD1 (6 bases). The CDR3 is 20 amino acids. Germline loops: CDR1 GTSNPN, CDR2 SVGIG (reference sequence). The V end was cut by 3 bases, the J end by 2 bases, with 26 bases between. For the CDR3, the DNA is TGTGCCTGGAGCCCTTATATCGCTGGGGACGGGGGCACCTATAATTCACCCCTCCACTTT. This codes for CAWSPYIAGDGGTYNSPLHF.

The chain carries TRBV12-3 or TRBV12-4 and TRBJ1-2; 10 bases map to TRBD1. The CDR3 is made up of 13 amino acids. With V trimmed by 5 bases and J by 9 bases, 6 bases remained unmatched. CDR3 loop: CASSPGQGLRYTF. The CDR3 nucleotides read TGTGCCAGCAGTCCGGGACAGGGGCTTCGCTACACCTTC.

Comments on this clonotype: The junction departs from germline at one end; a sequencing error may be responsible. CDR3 protein: CASSLAGPSTDTQYF. The CDR3 coding sequence is TGTGCCAGCAGCCTAGCGGGGCCAAGCACAGATACGCAGTATTTT. The rearrangement links TRBV7-2 to TRBJ2-3; TRBD2 agrees at 9 bases. The CDR3 runs 15 residues. Germline V gives CDR1 SGHTA, CDR2 FQGNSA. The whole variable domain, remainder taken from reference TRBV7-2 and TRBJ2-3, is GAGVSQSPSNKVTEKGKDVELRCDPISGHTALYWYRQSLGQGLEFLIYFQGNSAPDKSGLPSDRFSAERTGGSVSTLTIQRTQQEDSAVYLCASSLAGPSTDTQYFGPGTRLTVL.

The rearrangement links TRBV28 to TRBJ2-5, with 10 bases identical to TRBD1. Germline CDR1 and CDR2: MDHEN and SYDVKM. This CDR3 is 18 amino acids long. The V and J ends lost 5 bases and 5 bases, in that order; junction bases with no gene match: 17. The CDR3 sequence is CASSPLSLGTGEGETQYF. The CDR3 DNA follows: TGTGCCAGCAGTCCTCTCTCCCTAGGGACAGGGGAGGGGGAGACCCAGTACTTC.

This chain links TRBV7-8 with TRBJ1-4, with D perhaps matching TRBD1 (5 bases). V lost 1 base to trimming and J lost 7 bases, with 10 bases between them. The CDR3 is made up of 14 amino acids. Germline V gene sequence: CDR1 SGHVS, CDR2 FQNEAQ. The DNA of the CDR3 is TGTGCCAGCAGCTTAGATCTGCAGGGTGAAAAACTGTTTTTT. Residues: CASSLDLQGEKLFF.

The V and J genes are TRBV18 and TRBJ2-3; TRBD2 matches at 9 bases. This CDR3 has 17 amino acids. V lost 4 bases to trimming and J lost 0 bases; unmatched junction nucleotides: 8. Per germline, CDR1 KGHSH and CDR2 LQKENI. CDR3 residues: CASSRIAGVTSTDTQYF. Written as DNA, the CDR3 is TGTGCCAGCTCACGGATAGCGGGGGTGACTAGCACAGATACGCAGTATTTT.

The CDR3 DNA sequence: TGCGCCAGCAGCCAAGCCCGCGGGATTAGCTCCTACGAGCAGTACTTC. It translates to CASSQARGISSYEQYF. The V and J genes are TRBV4-1 and TRBJ2-7, with D tentatively TRBD2 (6 bases). The germline CDR1 and CDR2 sequences are MGHRA and YSYEKL. Deletions cut 1 base from V and 0 bases from J, with 13 bases between. This CDR3 contains 16 residues.

This CDR3 reads CASQKNTEAFF. CDR3 coding DNA: TGTGCCAGCCAGAAGAACACTGAAGCTTTCTTT. The chain uses TRBV7-2 and TRBJ1-1; unclear D gene. V was trimmed by 8 bases and J by 1 base, leaving 5 bases between them. The CDR3 consists of 11 residues. Germline V lookup: CDR1 SGHTA, CDR2 FQGNSA.

The rearrangement uses TRBV19 and TRBJ1-5; the D gene is possibly TRBD1 (6 bases). CDR3 size: 14 residues. Germline V gene sequence: CDR1 LNHDA, CDR2 SQIVND (reference sequence). V lost 9 bases and J lost 6, with 18 bases in between. CDR3 residues: CASQQGRFGQPQHF. In DNA, the CDR3 is TGTGCCAGCCAACAGGGAAGGTTTGGTCAGCCCCAGCATTTT.

This chain joins TRBV24-1 and TRBJ1-1; 8 bases match TRBD1. Trimming cost V 4 bases and J 5 bases; bases outside gene matches: 2. The germline V gene has CDR1 KGHDR and CDR2 SFDVKD. The CDR3 has 13 residues. In nucleotides, the CDR3 is TGTGCCACCAGTGAAGGACAGGGAACTGAAGCTTTCTTT. It specifies CATSEGQGTEAFF.

This rearrangement joins TRBV7-2 to TRBJ2-3; maybe TRBD2 (6 bases). The V end lost 5 bases, the J end lost 4 bases, and 16 bases lay between the germline ends. The germline CDR1 and CDR2 sequences are SGHTA and FQGNSA. The CDR3 runs to 15 residues. CDR3 coding DNA: TGTGCCAGCAGCCTCCGGGGTAGGGAGGCAGATACGCAGTATTTT. This gives the protein CASSLRGREADTQYF.

This chain joins TRBV5-1 and TRBJ1-3, with a tentative D call TRBD1 (5 bases). Germline CDR1 reads SGHRS; CDR2 reads YFSETQ. CDR3 length: 15 amino acids. Trimming pared 3 bases from V and 0 bases from J, leaving 10 bases between. CDR3 coding DNA: TGCGCCAGCAGCTGGGGGGGAGACTCTGGAAACACCATATATTTT. Translated: CASSWGGDSGNTIYF.

The chain couples TRBV2 to TRBJ2-7; no firm D call. Germline V gene lookup returns CDR1 SNHLY and CDR2 FYNNEI. V lost 5 bases and J lost 5, with 10 bases in between. This CDR3 has 12 residues. CDR3 coding DNA: TGTGCCAGCAGTCCCAGGACGGACGAGCAGTACTTC. Protein: CASSPRTDEQYF.

This chain joins TRBV6-5 and TRBJ2-2; 9 bases align to TRBD1. After removal of 0 bases from V and 4 bases from J, the junction contained 6 bases not matched to a gene. Germline V CDR1 and CDR2: MNHEY, SVGAGI. CDR3 length equals 17 residues. DNA for the CDR3: TGTGCCAGCAGTTACTCCTTACAGGGGGCGACCACCGGGGAGCTGTTTTTT. It codes for CASSYSLQGATTGELFF.

This chain joins TRBV7-2 and TRBJ2-1; D perhaps matches TRBD2 (7 bases). V lost 5 bases to trimming and J lost 8 bases, with 19 bases between them. CDR1 and CDR2 from the germline V gene are SGHTA and FQGNSA. The CDR3 has 15 amino acids. This CDR3 is CASSRTGGVLDEQFF. The CDR3 region has the DNA TGTGCCAGCAGCCGCACGGGGGGCGTATTGGATGAGCAGTTCTTC.

The gene calls are TRBV18 and TRBJ2-7; D is uncertain. V was pared by 4 bases and J by 2 bases, with 9 bases between. Per germline, CDR1 KGHSH and CDR2 LQKENI. CDR3 length equals 13 residues. The CDR3: CASSLTPTYEQYF. The CDR3 DNA reads as TGTGCCAGCTCACTAACACCTACCTACGAGCAGTACTTC.

CDR3 bases: TGTGCCAGCAGTTTTGGGTTCAATCAGCCCCAGCATTTT. It is translated as CASSFGFNQPQHF. The genes are TRBV12-3 or TRBV12-4 and TRBJ1-5, with no clear D. V shed 3 bases and J shed 3 bases, with 6 bases lying between them. The CDR3 contains 13 residues.

V usage is TRBV20-1 and J usage is TRBJ2-5; a weak D match, TRBD2 (6 bases). Trimming removed 6 bases at V and 5 bases at J, with 16 bases between. The length of the CDR3 is 13 residues. Germline V CDR1 and CDR2: DFQATT, SNEGSKA (reference sequence). This chain's CDR3 is CSAPPGGEETQYF. DNA of the CDR3: TGCAGTGCCCCCCCCGGAGGGGAGGAGACCCAGTACTTC.

V and J are TRBV5-1 and TRBJ2-7, with D uncertain. Trimming stripped 0 bases from V and 7 bases from J, with 14 bases between. The length of the CDR3 is 14 residues. Germline values: CDR1 SGHRS, CDR2 YFSETQ. The CDR3 sequence: CASSLDGSPREQYF. The CDR3, as DNA: TGCGCCAGCAGCTTGGATGGCAGTCCTAGGGAGCAGTACTTC.

This chain connects TRBV18 to TRBJ2-2; a possible D gene is TRBD2 (5 bases). CDR3 length: 15 amino acids. Trimming left V 4 bases short and J 5 bases short, with 14 bases between. Looked up from germline, CDR1 is KGHSH and CDR2 is LQKENI. The chain's CDR3 is CASSRTDVGTGELFF. The CDR3 coding sequence is TGTGCCAGCTCACGGACTGACGTTGGGACCGGGGAGCTGTTTTTT.